This entry lists 19 T cell receptor beta chains sequenced from one sample in a study of shared clonotypes between healthy human individuals. Measured with immunoSEQ multiplex PCR; TCRdb has only the in-frame clones, and not every one. Here the sample spans roughly 650,000 clones, around 97% being singletons. The source material was naive CD4+ T cells sorted from blood. Subset: CD45RA+ positively selected. These receptors all stem from a woman between 25 and 40 years old in good health.

The V and J genes are TRBV5-1 and TRBJ2-3, with D possibly being TRBD2 (6 bases). The CDR3 runs to 16 residues. V dropped 4 bases and J dropped 0 bases, with 15 bases sitting between them. CDR1 and CDR2 from the germline V gene are SGHRS and YFSETQ. The CDR3 sequence is CASSLRSGYSTDTQYF. CDR3 DNA: TGCGCCAGCAGCCTGAGGAGCGGGTATAGCACAGATACGCAGTATTTT.

This rearrangement joins TRBV5-1 to TRBJ2-5; D remains unclear. The CDR3 runs 16 residues. The germline V gene has CDR1 SGHRS and CDR2 YFSETQ. V was clipped by 0 bases and J by 5 bases, with 17 bases between them. CDR3 in DNA: TGCGCCAGCAGCTTGGCTGTAGGTTGGGGTGTCGAGACCCAGTACTTC. Translating it yields CASSLAVGWGVETQYF. Drawing the rest from reference TRBV5-1 and TRBJ2-5, the complete variable domain is KAGVTQTPRYLIKTRGQQVTLSCSPISGHRSVSWYQQTPGQGLQFLFEYFSETQRNKGNFPGRFSGRQFSNSRSEMNVSTLELGDSALYLCASSLAVGWGVETQYFGPGTRLLVL.

The rearrangement uses TRBV5-1 and TRBJ1-5; tentative D call: TRBD1 (5 bases). The CDR3 has 14 residues. The V gene lost 0 bases and the J gene lost 9 bases, with 13 bases spanning the gap. Germline-derived CDR1 and CDR2 are SGHRS and YFSETQ. The CDR3 nucleotides are TGCGCCAGCAGCTTGGCGGGGACCAATGGGCCCCAGCATTTT. Protein: CASSLAGTNGPQHF.

In the case of this clone: Additional DNA sequences in this sample encode the identical CDR3. J is TRBJ1-2 and V is TRBV28, with TRBD1 matching 7 bases. J gave up 4 bases and V 5 bases, and 1 base lay outside the gene matches. Germline CDR1 reads MDHEN; CDR2 reads SYDVKM. This CDR3 comprises 12 residues. The CDR3, as DNA: TGTGCCAGCAGTAACAGGGGCTATGGCTACACCTTC. Translation gives CASSNRGYGYTF.

The DNA for the CDR3 is TGCGCCAGCAGCTTGGTACCGCGGGATACGCAGTATTTT. Translating gives CASSLVPRDTQYF. The chain combines TRBV5-1 with TRBJ2-3; D is unresolved. This CDR3 has 13 amino acids. Trimming took off 0 bases at V and 6 bases at J, with 8 bases between the two ends. The germline V gene has CDR1 SGHRS and CDR2 YFSETQ. Together with reference TRBV5-1 and TRBJ2-3, the CDR3 gives the full variable domain: KAGVTQTPRYLIKTRGQQVTLSCSPISGHRSVSWYQQTPGQGLQFLFEYFSETQRNKGNFPGRFSGRQFSNSRSEMNVSTLELGDSALYLCASSLVPRDTQYFGPGTRLTVL.

V usage is TRBV7-9 and J usage is TRBJ2-3, with D tentatively TRBD2 (6 bases). This CDR3 has 18 residues. Germline CDR1 and CDR2: SEHNR and FQNEAQ (reference sequence). V gave up 5 bases and J gave up 2 bases, with 23 bases separating them. In DNA, the CDR3 is TGTGCCAGCAGCCCCCTATTACGGGCGGGGACGCTCACAGATACGCAGTATTTT. Translating it yields CASSPLLRAGTLTDTQYF.

In nucleotides, the CDR3 is TGTGCCAGCAGTGATCAAGTGGATACGCAGTATTTT. Amino acid sequence: CASSDQVDTQYF. The chain joins TRBV2 to TRBJ2-3; D call uncertain. There are 12 residues in the CDR3. The germline V gene encodes CDR1 SNHLY and CDR2 FYNNEI. V lost 3 bases, J lost 6 bases, and 7 bases lay in between. The full variable domain, in which reference TRBV2 and TRBJ2-3 provide the parts outside the CDR3, is EPEVTQTPSHQVTQMGQEVILRCVPISNHLYFYWYRQILGQKVEFLVSFYNNEISEKSEIFDDQFSVERPDGSNFTLKIRSTKLEDSAMYFCASSDQVDTQYFGPGTRLTVL.

V usage is TRBV19 and J usage is TRBJ2-2, with 11 bases lining up with TRBD2. With V trimmed by 11 bases and J by 4 bases, 6 bases remained unmatched. The length of the CDR3 is 14 residues. Germline loops: CDR1 LNHDA, CDR2 SQIVND (reference sequence). Here the CDR3 reads CAARLAGRTGELFF. As DNA, the CDR3 is TGTGCCGCGAGACTAGCGGGACGCACCGGGGAGCTGTTTTTT.

This chain links TRBV19 with TRBJ2-2, with TRBD1 matching 11 bases. J was trimmed by 4 bases and V by 4 bases; bases with no gene match: 5. Germline V gives CDR1 LNHDA, CDR2 SQIVND (reference sequence). The CDR3 is made up of 16 amino acids. The DNA for the CDR3 is TGTGCCAGTAGTACCCCCGGGACAGGGGGCACCGGGGAGCTGTTTTTT. It encodes CASSTPGTGGTGELFF. Using reference TRBV19 and TRBJ2-2 for the parts outside the CDR3, the full variable domain is DGGITQSPKYLFRKEGQNVTLSCEQNLNHDAMYWYRQDPGQGLRLIYYSQIVNDFQKGDIAEGYSVSREKKESFPLTVTSAQKNPTAFYLCASSTPGTGGTGELFFGEGSRLTVL.

The J gene is TRBJ2-7, the V gene TRBV5-1; the D gene is possibly TRBD2 (6 bases). CDR3 length equals 14 residues. The V and J ends lost 3 bases and 2 bases respectively, with 12 bases between them. The V gene's germline CDR1 is SGHRS and CDR2 YFSETQ. The CDR3 here is CASSWRGRAYEQYF. CDR3 DNA sequence: TGCGCCAGCAGCTGGCGGGGAAGAGCCTACGAGCAGTACTTC.

CDR3 residues: CASNNLGSPLHF. CDR3 DNA sequence: TGTGCCAGCAACAACTTGGGGTCACCCCTCCACTTT. The chain couples TRBV7-8 to TRBJ1-6, with D unclear. V was pared by 7 bases and J by 10 bases, with 11 bases between. The CDR3 has 12 amino acids. CDR1 is SGHVS, CDR2 FQNEAQ, per germline.

The chain carries TRBV6-1 and TRBJ1-2, with D unclear. Germline CDR1 is MNHNS and CDR2 is SASEGT. CDR3 length: 15 amino acids. The V end was cut by 6 bases, the J end by 0 bases, with 14 bases between. The CDR3 coding sequence is TGTGCCAGCAGGGCCGTCGATGGCCCTAACTATGGCTACACCTTC. This codes for CASRAVDGPNYGYTF.

The V gene is TRBV2, the J gene TRBJ2-5; no definite D call. Germline V gene data show CDR1 as SNHLY and CDR2 as FYNNEI. Trimming took off 5 bases at V and 5 bases at J, with 12 bases between the two ends. The CDR3 sequence is 13 residues long. In DNA, the CDR3 is TGTGCCAGCAGTCCAGACATCTCGGAGACCCAGTACTTC. It codes for CASSPDISETQYF.

V gene TRBV14 combines with J gene TRBJ2-3; D remains unclear. CDR3 length: 16 residues. Germline V gene lookup returns CDR1 SGHDN and CDR2 FVKESK. Deletions cut 0 bases from V and 6 bases from J, with 16 bases between. The CDR3 loop reads CASSQDRGDPGDTQYF. Here the CDR3 DNA reads TGTGCCAGCAGCCAAGATCGAGGCGACCCCGGGGATACGCAGTATTTT. Using reference TRBV14 and TRBJ2-3 for the parts outside the CDR3, the full variable domain is EAGVTQFPSHSVIEKGQTVTLRCDPISGHDNLYWYRRVMGKEIKFLLHFVKESKQDESGMPNNRFLAERTGGTYSTLKVQPAELEDSGVYFCASSQDRGDPGDTQYFGPGTRLTVL.

CDR3 sequence reads: CASSPARGYEQYF. In DNA form, the CDR3 reads TGTGCCAGCTCTCCCGCCCGAGGCTACGAGCAGTACTTC. This chain links TRBV18 with TRBJ2-7; D is undetermined. V was cut by 6 bases and J by 3 bases, with 12 bases left in between. The CDR3 is 13 amino acids. Germline-derived CDR1 and CDR2 are KGHSH and LQKENI.

The chain joins TRBV11-3 to TRBJ2-2; no reliable D call. The germline CDR1 and CDR2 sequences are SGHNT and YENEEA. V lost 0 bases and J 1 base, leaving 12 bases between the germline ends. The CDR3 sequence is 17 residues long. The CDR3 here is CASSLDISTENTGELFF. DNA for the CDR3: TGTGCCAGCAGCTTAGATATTTCAACAGAGAACACCGGGGAGCTGTTTTTT.

This chain links TRBV4-1 with TRBJ1-1; no reliable D call. Per the germline V gene, CDR1 is MGHRA and CDR2 is YSYEKL. V dropped 4 bases and J dropped 1 base, with 7 bases sitting between them. The CDR3 contains 13 residues. CDR3 in DNA: TGCGCCAGCAGCCGCCCAGGGAACACTGAAGCTTTCTTT. Protein product: CASSRPGNTEAFF.

The gene calls are TRBV28 and TRBJ1-1; 8 bases agree with TRBD1. The germline V gene encodes CDR1 MDHEN and CDR2 SYDVKM. The CDR3 has 16 residues. The V and J ends lost 4 bases and 10 bases, in that order; junction bases with no gene match: 17. CDR3 in DNA: TGTGCCAGCAGTTCCCCATGGCCCGGGACAGGAGTGTTAGCTTTCTTT. It yields the protein CASSSPWPGTGVLAFF.

V gene TRBV6-1 combines with J gene TRBJ1-5; a possible D gene is TRBD1 (5 bases). V was shortened by 7 bases and J by 2 bases, with 12 bases between the two germline ends. Germline CDR1 is MNHNS and CDR2 is SASEGT. The CDR3 sequence is 14 residues long. CDR3 loop: CASTGGGGNQPQHF. CDR3 nucleotide sequence: TGTGCCAGCACGGGGGGTGGCGGCAATCAGCCCCAGCATTTT.